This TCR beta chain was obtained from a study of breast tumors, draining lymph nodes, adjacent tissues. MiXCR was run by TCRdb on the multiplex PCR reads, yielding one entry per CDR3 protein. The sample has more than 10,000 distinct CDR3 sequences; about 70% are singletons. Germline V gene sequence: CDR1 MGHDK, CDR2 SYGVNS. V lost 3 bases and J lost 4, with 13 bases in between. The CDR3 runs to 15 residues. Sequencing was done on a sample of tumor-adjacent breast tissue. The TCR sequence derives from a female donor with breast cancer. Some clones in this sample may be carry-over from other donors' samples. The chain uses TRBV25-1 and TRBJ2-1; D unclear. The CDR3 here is CASSEPRSRYNEQFF. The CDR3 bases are TGTGCCAGCAGTGAGCCCAGATCCCGGTACAATGAGCAGTTCTTC.